This T cell receptor beta chain derives from a study of OX40 agonist ivuxolimab in advanced cancers. As for the study in general: The study treated patients with ivuxolimab, an agonistic anti-OX40 (CD134) antibody. Eligibility rules accepted prior anti-PD-1, anti-PD-L1 or anti-CTLA-4 therapy, and 35% to 40% had some. Findings and limits, study-wide: In the 0.1 to 3.0 mg/kg range, CD4+ and CD8+ blood T cells had expanded clonally by week 6.

Only in-frame clones appear in the TCRdb table, and some are missing; sequencing was by immunoSEQ multiplex PCR. The table lists 65,000 to 80,000 clones, around 80% of them singletons, with roughly 6.3% in the top ten. Concerning this clone: Its specificity is not known.

The ends were cut back, 6 bases at V and 4 bases at J, with 12 bases in the middle. CDR1 and CDR2 (germline): MNHEY, SMNVEV (reference sequence). The CDR3 has 13 residues. The TCR was taken from an adult with an advanced solid tumor such as melanoma, head and neck, liver or kidney cancer. The sequences come from CD4+ or CD8+ T cells sorted from blood, collected in a trial of the OX40 agonist ivuxolimab. The chain employs TRBV27 and TRBJ1-1; D is unclear. The CDR3 here is CASSISQGTEAFF. CDR3 DNA sequence: TGTGCCAGCAGCATAAGTCAAGGCACTGAAGCTTTCTTT.